The present entry profiles one TCR beta chain with its context. The target antigen is unknown. As for time point: recipient sample about 28 days before transplant, after cytoreduction. This specimen comes from a study of T cell clonotyping in hematopoietic cell transplantation. Across the whole study: Recipients' pretransplant samples followed cytoreduction.

Libraries were prepared by immunoSEQ multiplex PCR; TCRdb keeps only in-frame clonotypes and omits some of them. Of tens of thousands of clones in the sample, around 84% were seen once. Study-level results: Pathologically expanded recipient clonotypes increased progressively from day 30 to day 180 as diversity fell. Higher Inverse Simpson Index values in graft donor and pretransplant recipient predicted broader posttransplant TCR diversity.

The material sequenced was peripheral blood mononuclear cells, taken before stem cell transplant. The TCR comes from a man aged 60 to 75 with acute myeloid leukemia. Some clones in this sample may be carry-over from other donors' samples.

CDR3 sequence: CASSERVPSYNSPLHF. The CDR3 DNA sequence: TGTGCCAGCAGTGAACGGGTTCCCTCCTATAATTCACCCCTCCACTTT. V is TRBV2 and J is TRBJ1-6; no clear D. This CDR3 is built from 16 residues. The germline V and J ends were trimmed by 2 bases and 0 bases, with 8 bases remaining between them. CDR1 and CDR2 from the germline V gene are SNHLY and FYNNEI.